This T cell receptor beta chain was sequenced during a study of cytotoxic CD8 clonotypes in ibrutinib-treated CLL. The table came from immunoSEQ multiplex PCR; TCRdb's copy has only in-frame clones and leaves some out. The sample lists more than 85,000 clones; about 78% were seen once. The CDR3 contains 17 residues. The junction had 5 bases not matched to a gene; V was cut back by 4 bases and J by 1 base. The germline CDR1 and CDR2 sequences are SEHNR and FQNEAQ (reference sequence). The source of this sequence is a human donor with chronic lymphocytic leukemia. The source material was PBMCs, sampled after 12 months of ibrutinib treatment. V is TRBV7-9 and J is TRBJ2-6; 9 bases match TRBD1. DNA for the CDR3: TGTGCCAGCAGCTGGGACAGGGCTCTTTCTGGGGCCAACGTCCTGACTTTC. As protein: CASSWDRALSGANVLTF.